This passage covers 21 T cell receptor beta chains from one sample sequenced in a study of blood T cell repertoires in COVID-19. Repertoires were generated with immunoSEQ multiplex PCR, while TCRdb's copy carries only in-frame clones and drops some. The sample yields about 60,000 clones, 88% seen once. Sequencing was done on a sample of peripheral blood. Source of these receptors: a man in his 60s with acute or convalescent COVID-19.

The V gene is TRBV19, the J gene TRBJ1-5, with TRBD1 identical over 7 bases. CDR1 is LNHDA, CDR2 SQIVND, per germline (reference sequence). V shed 7 bases and J 2 bases; nucleotides not matched to a gene: 11. The CDR3 consists of 16 residues. CDR3 amino acids: CASNSPGTVGNQPQHF. The DNA of the CDR3 is TGTGCCAGTAATAGTCCGGGGACAGTGGGCAATCAGCCCCAGCATTTT.

The chain couples TRBV19 to TRBJ2-3, with 9 bases matching TRBD2. V was pared by 3 bases and J by 4 bases, with 5 bases of the junction left unmatched. Germline V gene sequence: CDR1 LNHDA, CDR2 SQIVND (reference sequence). CDR3 length: 15 amino acids. The CDR3: CASSMLAGVADTQYF. CDR3 bases: TGTGCCAGTAGTATGTTAGCGGGAGTCGCAGATACGCAGTATTTT.

The chain uses TRBV9 and TRBJ1-2; 10 nucleotides align to TRBD1. The CDR3 extends over 15 amino acids. V was pared by 3 bases and J by 5 bases, with 7 bases of the junction left unmatched. CDR1 is SGDLS and CDR2 is YYNGEE in the germline V gene. CDR3 in amino acids: CASSGTDRGRYGYTF. In nucleotides, the CDR3 is TGTGCCAGCAGCGGGACCGACAGGGGGCGTTATGGCTACACCTTC.

The chain joins TRBV6-2 or TRBV6-3 to TRBJ2-7, with D tentatively TRBD2 (5 bases). Germline loops: CDR1 MNHEY, CDR2 SVGEGT. V lost 5 bases, J lost 2 bases, and 13 bases lay in between. The CDR3 is made up of 14 amino acids. CDR3 region: CASSKPSGTYEQYF. The CDR3 DNA is TGTGCCAGCAGTAAGCCGAGCGGTACCTACGAGCAGTACTTC.

On this clone itself: In the same sample, other DNA sequences code for this CDR3. The V call is TRBV28, the J call TRBJ1-1; D unresolved. V was clipped by 6 bases and J by 0 bases, with 11 bases between them. This CDR3 is built from 14 residues. Per the germline V gene, CDR1 is MDHEN and CDR2 is SYDVKM. CDR3 loop: CASSPRRVNTEAFF. The CDR3 DNA is TGTGCCAGCAGCCCTCGGAGGGTGAACACTGAAGCTTTCTTT.

This chain joins TRBV5-1 and TRBJ2-7, with 9 bases that match TRBD1. The CDR3 loop spans 14 amino acids. J was trimmed by 6 bases and V by 3 bases; bases with no gene match: 7. The germline V gene has CDR1 SGHRS and CDR2 YFSETQ. The CDR3 reads CASSSGTGQREQYF. The CDR3 DNA reads as TGCGCCAGCAGCTCTGGGACAGGGCAGCGCGAGCAGTACTTC.

The V gene is TRBV18, the J gene TRBJ2-7; 11 bases match TRBD2. In germline, CDR1 is KGHSH, CDR2 LQKENI. The CDR3 contains 17 residues. J was trimmed by 5 bases and V by 1 base; bases with no gene match: 10. The CDR3, as DNA: TGTGCCAGCTCACCACGAGGGCCTAGCGGGAGGAGTGACGAGCAGTACTTC. Its translation is CASSPRGPSGRSDEQYF.

The chain couples TRBV19 to TRBJ2-2; 7 bases are shared with TRBD1. The CDR3 contains 13 residues. Germline assignment: CDR1 LNHDA and CDR2 SQIVND (reference sequence). V was pared by 8 bases and J by 6 bases, with 6 bases of the junction left unmatched. Here the CDR3 reads CASSDRWAGELFF. Written as DNA, the CDR3 is TGTGCCAGTTCGGACAGGTGGGCCGGGGAGCTGTTTTTT.

This clone has more than one count but fewer than ten. The gene calls are TRBV14 and TRBJ2-7; 10 bases agree with TRBD2. J was trimmed by 4 bases and V by 3 bases; bases with no gene match: 9. The CDR3 has 16 residues. The V gene's germline CDR1 is SGHDN and CDR2 FVKESK. The CDR3 nucleotides read TGTGCCAGCAGCCACATCAGCGGGAGGGCCGGTTACGAGCAGTACTTC. Translated, it gives CASSHISGRAGYEQYF.

In this sample, this clone turned up once. The rearrangement links TRBV5-4 to TRBJ2-3; 14 bases are a match to TRBD2. Germline CDR1 is SGHNT and CDR2 is YYREEE (reference sequence). The CDR3 length is 16 residues. With V trimmed by 4 bases and J by 5 bases, 6 bases remained unmatched. The CDR3 DNA is TGTGCCAGCAGCCGAAGACTAGCGGGAGGGGGAGATACGCAGTATTTT. Translating gives CASSRRLAGGGDTQYF.

J is TRBJ2-3 and V is TRBV6-6, with 9 bases lining up with TRBD2. The CDR3 loop spans 14 amino acids. With 8 bases clipped from V and 3 bases from J, the junction kept 6 bases outside the gene matches. Germline V gene lookup returns CDR1 MNHNY and CDR2 SVGAGI (reference sequence). The CDR3 loop is CASGLARYTDTQYF. The CDR3 DNA sequence: TGTGCCAGCGGACTAGCGCGATATACAGATACGCAGTATTTT.

The rearrangement uses TRBV29-1 and TRBJ1-1, with D possibly matching TRBD1 (5 bases). The length of the CDR3 is 13 residues. Deletions cut 5 bases from V and 1 base from J, with 11 bases between. Looked up from germline, CDR1 is SQVTM and CDR2 is ANQGSEA. CDR3 DNA sequence: TGCAGCGTTACGCCGGGGGGGAACACTGAAGCTTTCTTT. Its protein is CSVTPGGNTEAFF.

The chain combines TRBV5-1 with TRBJ1-5; TRBD1 agrees at 7 bases. The V gene's germline CDR1 is SGHRS and CDR2 YFSETQ. The CDR3 runs to 16 residues. Losses at the gene ends were 0 bases for V and 3 bases for J; bases not matched to a gene: 6. CDR3 DNA: TGCGCCAGCAGCTTGGGTGGGGGACAGACCAATCAGCCCCAGCATTTT. Its protein product is CASSLGGGQTNQPQHF.

This chain links TRBV13 with TRBJ1-4; 9 bases map to TRBD1. Germline V gene lookup returns CDR1 PRHDT and CDR2 FYEKMQ (reference sequence). CDR3 length equals 15 residues. Unmatched junction bases numbered 4, after V lost 2 bases and J lost 6 bases. Here the CDR3 reads CASSLKGQGYEKLFF. The DNA for the CDR3 is TGTGCCAGCAGCTTAAAGGGACAGGGTTATGAAAAACTGTTTTTT.

The chain is built from TRBV11-2 and TRBJ2-2; maybe TRBD2 (6 bases). The germline gives CDR1 SGHAT, CDR2 FQNNGV. The CDR3 is 17 residues long. The V end was cut by 5 bases, the J end by 1 base, with 17 bases between. This CDR3 reads CASSLPLAERNTGELFF. In DNA, the CDR3 is TGTGCCAGCAGCCTCCCACTAGCCGAAAGGAACACCGGGGAGCTGTTTTTT.

The V and J genes are TRBV5-1 and TRBJ2-3; D perhaps matches TRBD1 (6 bases). From germline, CDR1 is SGHRS and CDR2 YFSETQ. The ends were cut back, 0 bases at V and 0 bases at J, with 11 bases in the middle. CDR3 length: 16 residues. CDR3 sequence: CASSLAGQGSTDTQYF. CDR3 bases: TGCGCCAGCAGCTTGGCCGGTCAGGGGAGCACAGATACGCAGTATTTT. Full variable domain (remainder filled in from reference TRBV5-1 and TRBJ2-3): KAGVTQTPRYLIKTRGQQVTLSCSPISGHRSVSWYQQTPGQGLQFLFEYFSETQRNKGNFPGRFSGRQFSNSRSEMNVSTLELGDSALYLCASSLAGQGSTDTQYFGPGTRLTVL.

This clone was seen a single time. V gene TRBV2 combines with J gene TRBJ2-3; D ambiguous. The germline CDR1 and CDR2 sequences are SNHLY and FYNNEI. V gave up 7 bases and J gave up 2 bases, with 7 bases separating them. There are 12 residues in the CDR3. CDR3 DNA: TGTGCCAGCACGAGATTCACAGATACGCAGTATTTT. Protein: CASTRFTDTQYF.

The V call is TRBV19, the J call TRBJ1-2; TRBD1 agrees at 7 bases. Germline CDR1 and CDR2: LNHDA and SQIVND (reference sequence). Trimming took 10 bases from V and 2 from J; bases not matched to a gene: 7. This CDR3 region has 13 residues. The DNA for the CDR3 is TGTGCCACTAGGGCAGGGGGGAACTATGGCTACACCTTC. It encodes CATRAGGNYGYTF.

In DNA, the CDR3 is TGTGCCAGCCGCGGGAGGGGTAAAGAGACCCAGTACTTC. It codes for CASRGRGKETQYF. The chain has TRBV13 and TRBJ2-5; TRBD2 matches 9 bases. Germline CDR1 and CDR2: PRHDT and FYEKMQ (reference sequence). The V gene end was trimmed by 8 bases and the J gene end by 3 bases; junction bases not matched to a gene: 4. The CDR3 extends over 13 amino acids.

V is TRBV27 and J is TRBJ2-2, with 9 positions matching TRBD2. CDR3 size: 17 residues. CDR1 and CDR2 from the germline V gene are MNHEY and SMNVEV (reference sequence). The junction had 13 bases not matched to a gene; V was cut back by 4 bases and J by 7 bases. Here the CDR3 reads CASSYQAAGGGDGELFF. CDR3 nucleotide sequence: TGTGCCAGCAGTTACCAAGCGGCGGGAGGGGGCGACGGGGAGCTGTTTTTT.

V and J are TRBV28 and TRBJ1-5; possible D gene TRBD1, 6 bases. Trimming removed 2 bases from V and 9 bases from J, with 23 bases in between. Per germline, CDR1 MDHEN and CDR2 SYDVKM. This CDR3 has 17 amino acids. The CDR3 region has the DNA TGTGCCAGCAGTTTAGGGGGCCGGGGGGTCGGGAGTGGGCCCCAGCATTTT. Translated: CASSLGGRGVGSGPQHF.